The 13 T cell receptor beta chains presented below share a single source sample, sequenced in a study of cytotoxic CD8 clonotypes in ibrutinib-treated CLL. Generated by immunoSEQ multiplex PCR, the TCRdb table keeps only in-frame clones and is missing some. This sample yields a few hundred thousand clones, of which 70% are seen a single time; over 15% belongs to the top ten. This specimen consisted of PBMCs, obtained after 24 months of ibrutinib treatment. The receptors shown here come from a human donor with chronic lymphocytic leukemia.

The chain joins TRBV6-6 to TRBJ2-5; no firm D call. V dropped 1 base and J dropped 0 bases, with 12 bases sitting between them. The CDR3 is made up of 16 amino acids. CDR1 and CDR2 from the germline V gene are MNHNY and SVGAGI (reference sequence). The CDR3 is CASSYFRPHNQETQYF. The CDR3 DNA is TGTGCCAGCAGTTACTTCCGGCCCCACAACCAAGAGACCCAGTACTTC.

In this sample, this clone turned up a few times. V gene TRBV10-1 combines with J gene TRBJ2-7; 7 bases agree with TRBD2. CDR3 length: 15 amino acids. With 6 bases clipped from V and 0 bases from J, the junction kept 8 bases outside the gene matches. In germline, CDR1 is WNHNN, CDR2 SYGVQD (reference sequence). CDR3 nucleotide sequence: TGCGCCAGCAGCCCCAGCTGCGGGAGCTCCTACGAGCAGTACTTC. This encodes CASSPSCGSSYEQYF.

V gene TRBV6-4 combines with J gene TRBJ2-1, with a tentative D call TRBD1 (5 bases). From germline, CDR1 is MRHNA and CDR2 SNTAGT. The ends were cut back, 4 bases at V and 4 bases at J, with 11 bases in the middle. This CDR3 region has 14 residues. The chain's CDR3 is CASSVGGAYNEQFF. CDR3 sequence (DNA): TGTGCCAGCAGTGTTGGTGGGGCTTACAATGAGCAGTTCTTC.

This clone was seen a few times. The chain recombines TRBV6-4 with TRBJ2-1; TRBD2 agrees at 9 bases. After removal of 0 bases from V and 8 bases from J, the junction contained 5 bases not matched to a gene. The CDR3 covers 15 residues. CDR1 is MRHNA and CDR2 is SNTAGT in the germline V gene. CDR3 sequence reads: CASSDSAGGPYEQFF. CDR3 coding DNA: TGTGCCAGCAGTGACTCCGCGGGAGGGCCCTATGAGCAGTTCTTC.

The CDR3 region is CASDVGSGELFF. As DNA, the CDR3 is TGTGCCAGCGATGTGGGGTCCGGGGAGCTGTTTTTT. The chain employs TRBV11-2 and TRBJ2-2, with unresolved D. V was trimmed by 8 bases and J by 6 bases, leaving 10 bases between them. The CDR3 is 12 amino acids. Germline V CDR1 and CDR2: SGHAT, FQNNGV.

The V call is TRBV28, the J call TRBJ2-3; possibly TRBD1 for D (5 bases). This CDR3 comprises 13 residues. CDR1 is MDHEN and CDR2 is SYDVKM in the germline V gene. Trimming pared 4 bases from V and 10 bases from J, leaving 15 bases between. The CDR3 region is CASSSGANPPQYF. The CDR3 coding sequence is TGTGCCAGCAGTTCTGGGGCCAATCCCCCGCAGTATTTT.

This chain uses TRBV5-5 with TRBJ1-1; perhaps TRBD1 as D (6 bases). V was trimmed by 4 bases and J by 4 bases, leaving 14 bases between them. CDR1 is SGHKS and CDR2 is YYEKEE in the germline V gene (reference sequence). The CDR3 extends over 14 amino acids. CDR3 coding DNA: TGTGCCAGCAGCCCTATGGTAGGGGGCACTGAAGCTTTCTTT. This translates into CASSPMVGGTEAFF.

The chain carries TRBV10-3 and TRBJ2-7; weak D call: TRBD1 (5 bases). CDR1 and CDR2 (germline): ENHRY, SYGVKD. V lost 2 bases to trimming and J lost 3 bases, with 14 bases between them. CDR3 size: 15 residues. In DNA, the CDR3 is TGTGCCATCAGTGAGGGACAAGGGTTCCACTACGAGCAGTACTTC. Translation: CAISEGQGFHYEQYF.

The rearrangement joins TRBV7-2 to TRBJ1-5; D is undetermined. In germline, CDR1 is SGHTA, CDR2 FQGNSA. This CDR3 contains 15 residues. Trimming cost V 5 bases and J 3 bases, with 14 bases left between them. CDR3 nucleotides: TGTGCCAGCAGCCACGGCGGCGGACCCAATCAGCCCCAGCATTTT. This translates into CASSHGGGPNQPQHF.

J is TRBJ2-6 and V is TRBV18; D not resolved. CDR3 length: 14 amino acids. Trimming pared 6 bases from V and 0 bases from J, leaving 6 bases between. Germline V gene lookup returns CDR1 KGHSH and CDR2 LQKENI. The CDR3 loop reads CASSRSSGANVLTF. Written as DNA, the CDR3 is TGTGCCAGCTCTCGTAGCTCTGGGGCCAACGTCCTGACTTTC.

The V and J genes are TRBV6-5 and TRBJ2-4; D possibly corresponds to TRBD2 (6 bases). The CDR3 extends over 13 amino acids. Trimming shortened V by 0 bases and J by 7 bases, and 7 bases separated the two germline ends. In germline, CDR1 is MNHEY, CDR2 SVGAGI. The CDR3 sequence is CASSYSAGNIQYF. The CDR3 DNA is TGTGCCAGCAGTTACTCCGCGGGGAACATTCAGTACTTC.

In this sample, this clone turned up once. This chain connects TRBV9 to TRBJ2-5; D call uncertain. CDR1 SGDLS and CDR2 YYNGEE come from the germline V gene. Trimming took 4 bases from V and 3 from J, leaving 16 bases between them. The CDR3 is 15 amino acids. The CDR3 reads CASSLDGQAKETQYF. CDR3 nucleotides: TGTGCCAGCAGCCTCGATGGGCAAGCGAAAGAGACCCAGTACTTC.

The chain combines TRBV5-1 with TRBJ2-5; D is unresolved. From germline, CDR1 is SGHRS and CDR2 YFSETQ. V was shortened by 0 bases and J by 4 bases, with 4 bases between the two germline ends. This CDR3 has 12 amino acids. CDR3 nucleotides: TGCGCCAGCAGCTTGGAGTCAGAGACCCAGTACTTC. It specifies CASSLESETQYF. The entire variable domain, with the rest obtained from reference TRBV5-1 and TRBJ2-5, is as follows: KAGVTQTPRYLIKTRGQQVTLSCSPISGHRSVSWYQQTPGQGLQFLFEYFSETQRNKGNFPGRFSGRQFSNSRSEMNVSTLELGDSALYLCASSLESETQYFGPGTRLLVL.